The clone carrying this T cell receptor beta chain was counted between two and nine times. Its antigen is not known. Extraction of RNA preceded its reverse transcription into cDNA, which served as the sequencing template. Here immunoSEQ multiplex PCR was the method, and the copy in TCRdb shows in-frame clones only, minus some. The sample gives about 140,000 clones, 50% to 65% of which show up once; around a sixth is in the top ten. This record comes from a study of CD8+ T cells in alopecia areata. Across the whole study: Treated patients received severity scores based on the percentage of scalp area affected. General study results and limits: Clonality in the scalp and expanded CD8+ clones ranked among the top 100 were significantly decreased by tofacitinib.

This CDR3 is 15 amino acids long. Germline V gene data show CDR1 as MNHEY and CDR2 as SVGAGI. Losses at the gene ends were 8 bases for V and 2 bases for J; bases not matched to a gene: 10. Described treatment: oral pan-JAK inhibitor, 5-10 mg twice daily. Sorted out of PBMCs were CD4+ T cells and CD8+ T cells. The sample in question was CD8+ T cells sorted from blood, obtained at week 4, from a patient treated with tofacitinib. The TCR sequence derives from a human donor with alopecia areata. The V and J genes are TRBV6-5 and TRBJ2-3; 7 positions match TRBD1. The CDR3 region has the DNA TGTGCCAGCCACCCCGGGACAGATGCCACAGATACGCAGTATTTT. This translates into CASHPGTDATDTQYF.